The clone carrying this TCR beta chain was seen a few times. This entry comes from a study of blood T cell repertoires in COVID-19. Study-level background: Spain, Italy and the United States supplied samples that represented acute and convalescent COVID-19. PBMCs, B-cell-depleted T cells, or T cells provided the cDNA or gDNA that made up the material.

Methods used by the authors: By means of reference gene primer amplification, nucleated cell counts were estimated. This table comes from immunoSEQ multiplex PCR, and its TCRdb copy is limited to in-frame clones, with some not included. The D gene and trimming were derived from the DNA, and the V and J assignments and clone size from that table. The sample lists some 85,000 clones; about 80% were seen once. This CDR3 has 15 residues. The germline V gene encodes CDR1 SGHNT and CDR2 YENEEA. The trim removed 1 base at V and 9 bases at J, leaving 8 bases unmatched. Sequencing was performed on peripheral blood. The chain uses TRBV11-3 and TRBJ2-1; 8 nucleotides match TRBD1. The sequence derives from a woman aged 80 or over with acute or convalescent COVID-19. CDR3 sequence (DNA): TGTGCCAGCAGCTTAGGAGGACAGGGAAGAGGTGAGCAGTTCTTC. The encoded protein is CASSLGGQGRGEQFF. The variable domain in full, with the rest retrieved from reference TRBV11-3 and TRBJ2-1, is EAGVVQSPRYKIIEKKQPVAFWCNPISGHNTLYWYLQNLGQGPELLIRYENEEAVDDSQLPKDRFSAERLKGVDSTLKIQPAELGDSAVYLCASSLGGQGRGEQFFGPGTRLTVL.